One and the same sample provided the 21 T cell receptor beta chains below, sequenced in a study of blood T cell repertoires in COVID-19. Assay: immunoSEQ multiplex PCR; the TCRdb copy retains only in-frame clones and omits some. The sample has 200,000 to 250,000 clones; around 80% are singletons. Sequencing was performed on peripheral blood. Every receptor here comes from a woman of 80 years or more with COVID-19, enrolled during active disease.

This clone turned up a few times. V usage is TRBV5-1 and J usage is TRBJ1-1; D perhaps matches TRBD1 (6 bases). The germline V gene has CDR1 SGHRS and CDR2 YFSETQ. Trimming took off 4 bases at V and 4 bases at J, with 11 bases between the two ends. The CDR3 is 13 amino acids. This chain's CDR3 is CASSSTGSTEAFF. The CDR3 DNA is TGCGCCAGCAGCAGTACAGGGAGCACTGAAGCTTTCTTT.

The rearrangement uses TRBV4-2 and TRBJ1-1; no definite D call. The V end was cut by 3 bases, the J end by 0 bases, with 8 bases between. The CDR3 sequence is 14 residues long. From germline, CDR1 is LGHNA and CDR2 YNFKEQ. The CDR3 sequence: CASSQLGVNTEAFF. The CDR3 DNA reads TGTGCCAGCAGCCAGCTGGGAGTGAACACTGAAGCTTTCTTT.

This clone appeared a few times. The chain joins TRBV15 to TRBJ1-1; D is perhaps TRBD1 (6 bases). Between the trimmed V and J ends, which lost 8 bases and 6 bases, there was a span of 16 bases. The CDR3 totals 13 residues. Germline V lookup: CDR1 LNHNV, CDR2 YYDKDF (reference sequence). In nucleotides, the CDR3 is TGTGCCACCGCCCTTAGGGGGATCGCTGAAGCTTTCTTT. Encoded protein: CATALRGIAEAFF.

This clone was seen a few times. The V call is TRBV7-8, the J call TRBJ2-7; 7 positions agree with TRBD2. Germline V gene data show CDR1 as SGHVS and CDR2 as FQNEAQ. The CDR3 contains 19 residues. Germline trimming cut 0 bases from V and 1 base from J; bases unmatched to any gene: 15. CDR3 amino acids: CASSLARGRARWESYEQYF. The CDR3 region has the DNA TGTGCCAGCAGCTTAGCGCGTGGGAGGGCTCGTTGGGAATCCTACGAGCAGTACTTC.

V gene TRBV7-2 combines with J gene TRBJ2-1; perhaps TRBD1 as D (6 bases). CDR3 length equals 13 residues. Trimming stripped 8 bases from V and 8 bases from J, with 16 bases between. Germline assignment: CDR1 SGHTA and CDR2 FQGNSA. The chain's CDR3 is CASAGAIGDEQFF. The CDR3 DNA reads as TGTGCCAGCGCAGGGGCCATAGGTGATGAGCAGTTCTTC. The variable domain in full, with the rest retrieved from reference TRBV7-2 and TRBJ2-1, is GAGVSQSPSNKVTEKGKDVELRCDPISGHTALYWYRQSLGQGLEFLIYFQGNSAPDKSGLPSDRFSAERTGGSVSTLTIQRTQQEDSAVYLCASAGAIGDEQFFGPGTRLTVL.

The J gene is TRBJ1-2, the V gene TRBV5-1; weak D call: TRBD1 (5 bases). This CDR3 region has 16 residues. Trimming cost V 3 bases and J 0 bases, with 15 bases left between them. Germline V gene data show CDR1 as SGHRS and CDR2 as YFSETQ. The CDR3 is CASSSWLGAANYGYTF. The DNA of the CDR3 is TGCGCCAGCAGCTCATGGTTAGGGGCGGCTAACTATGGCTACACCTTC.

J is TRBJ2-5 and V is TRBV14; a weak D match, TRBD1 (5 bases). CDR1 SGHDN and CDR2 FVKESK come from the germline V gene. This CDR3 has 16 residues. V gave up 0 bases and J gave up 4 bases, with 15 bases separating them. The CDR3 sequence: CASSQDLAGSPETQYF. CDR3 coding DNA: TGTGCCAGCAGCCAAGATTTGGCAGGGTCCCCAGAGACCCAGTACTTC.

The chain recombines TRBV7-6 with TRBJ2-1; 9 bases align to TRBD2. From germline, CDR1 is SGHVS and CDR2 FNYEAQ. V lost 1 base and J lost 8; bases outside the gene matches: 12. This CDR3 spans 17 amino acids. CDR3 sequence (DNA): TGTGCCAGCAGCTTAGAAGCGGGAGGTAAAGGGAGCTATGAGCAGTTCTTC. Translated: CASSLEAGGKGSYEQFF.

The CDR3, as DNA: TGTGCCAGTAGTACAGGACAGGGTATGCTTGAAGCTTTCTTT. Translating it yields CASSTGQGMLEAFF. The genes are TRBV19 and TRBJ1-1, with TRBD1 identical over 8 bases. In germline, CDR1 is LNHDA, CDR2 SQIVND (reference sequence). The CDR3 totals 14 residues. Unmatched junction bases numbered 8, after V lost 4 bases and J lost 7 bases.

This clone was seen more than once but under ten times. CDR3 protein: CASSLDRERGYGYTF. CDR3 nucleotide sequence: TGTGCCAGCAGCTTGGACAGGGAGAGAGGGTATGGCTACACCTTC. The chain couples TRBV5-5 to TRBJ1-2; weak D call: TRBD1 (6 bases). The CDR3 contains 15 residues. V was cut by 0 bases and J by 5 bases, with 14 bases left in between. The germline V gene encodes CDR1 SGHKS and CDR2 YYEKEE (reference sequence).

The chain has TRBV4-1 and TRBJ1-5, with a tentative D call TRBD1 (5 bases). CDR3 size: 17 residues. V lost 0 bases and J 3 bases, leaving 15 bases between the germline ends. CDR1 is MGHRA and CDR2 is YSYEKL in the germline V gene. CDR3 amino acids: CASSQDPRANVNQPQHF. The CDR3 DNA reads as TGCGCCAGCAGCCAAGATCCCAGGGCAAACGTCAATCAGCCCCAGCATTTT.

This chain links TRBV3-1 (or the pseudogene TRBV3-2) with TRBJ2-7, with D possibly being TRBD2 (6 bases). V dropped 1 base and J dropped 4 bases, with 17 bases sitting between them. From germline, CDR1 is LGHDT and CDR2 YNNKEL (reference sequence). CDR3 length: 16 amino acids. CDR3 bases: TGTGCCAGCAGCCAAGGCCCGGCGGGACCGCTTTACGAGCAGTACTTC. This gives the protein CASSQGPAGPLYEQYF.

The CDR3 coding sequence is TGCGCCAGCAGCCAAGATAGAAGCCATCAAGAGACCCAGTACTTC. It specifies CASSQDRSHQETQYF. V usage is TRBV4-1 and J usage is TRBJ2-5; D unresolved. From germline, CDR1 is MGHRA and CDR2 YSYEKL. V was shortened by 0 bases and J by 2 bases, with 10 bases between the two germline ends. CDR3 size: 15 residues.

This chain connects TRBV5-8 to TRBJ1-2; 10 nucleotides match TRBD1. The CDR3 sequence is 14 residues long. Looked up from germline, CDR1 is SGHTS and CDR2 is YDEGEE. Trimming cost V 4 bases and J 4 bases; bases outside gene matches: 4. CDR3 in amino acids: CASSRTGGPYGYTF. The CDR3 DNA reads TGTGCCAGCAGCCGGACAGGGGGACCCTATGGCTACACCTTC.

This rearrangement joins TRBV14 to TRBJ2-1; weak D call: TRBD1 (6 bases). The germline gives CDR1 SGHDN, CDR2 FVKESK. This CDR3 spans 15 amino acids. Trimming stripped 4 bases from V and 2 bases from J, with 12 bases between. The CDR3 DNA follows: TGTGCCAGCAGCCCCCAGGGGACCCCCTACAATGAGCAGTTCTTC. It codes for CASSPQGTPYNEQFF. Drawing the rest from reference TRBV14 and TRBJ2-1, the complete variable domain is EAGVTQFPSHSVIEKGQTVTLRCDPISGHDNLYWYRRVMGKEIKFLLHFVKESKQDESGMPNNRFLAERTGGTYSTLKVQPAELEDSGVYFCASSPQGTPYNEQFFGPGTRLTVL.

The rearrangement uses TRBV19 and TRBJ2-1; tentative D call: TRBD2 (6 bases). Trimming took 7 bases from V and 6 from J, leaving 13 bases between them. Germline V gives CDR1 LNHDA, CDR2 SQIVND (reference sequence). This CDR3 region has 13 residues. The CDR3 DNA sequence: TGTGCCAGTACCCCCCGGGACTCCAATGAGCAGTTCTTC. Its translation is CASTPRDSNEQFF.

The chain links TRBV12-3 or TRBV12-4 to TRBJ1-2; D possibly corresponds to TRBD1 (5 bases). V was clipped by 6 bases and J by 5 bases, with 10 bases between them. This CDR3 region has 12 residues. CDR3 residues: CASSPGLYGYTF. Written as DNA, the CDR3 is TGTGCCAGCAGCCCAGGGCTATATGGCTACACCTTC.

This chain joins TRBV6-1 and TRBJ2-7; D is uncertain. The CDR3 spans 15 residues. V lost 0 bases and J 9 bases, leaving 18 bases between the germline ends. Germline assignment: CDR1 MNHNS and CDR2 SASEGT. CDR3 loop: CASSEAPVPVSGQYF. CDR3 nucleotide sequence: TGTGCCAGCAGTGAAGCGCCAGTCCCAGTCTCAGGGCAGTACTTC.

The count of this clone is one. The chain joins TRBV25-1 to TRBJ1-1; 7 positions match TRBD1. Per germline, CDR1 MGHDK and CDR2 SYGVNS. This CDR3 region has 15 residues. Germline trimming cut 8 bases from V and 0 bases from J; bases unmatched to any gene: 9. The CDR3: CASSLGGQMNTEAFF. The DNA for the CDR3 is TGTGCCAGCTCCCTGGGGGGACAGATGAACACTGAAGCTTTCTTT.

V is TRBV5-1 and J is TRBJ1-3; no firm D call. CDR1 is SGHRS and CDR2 is YFSETQ in the germline V gene. The length of the CDR3 is 18 residues. Trimming took off 0 bases at V and 1 base at J, with 17 bases between the two ends. This chain's CDR3 is CASSLVSSMPDSGNTIYF. As DNA, the CDR3 is TGCGCCAGCAGCTTGGTTTCTAGCATGCCTGATTCTGGAAACACCATATATTTT.

The chain uses TRBV12-5 and TRBJ2-1, with 13 bases that match TRBD2. Germline CDR1 LGHNT, CDR2 FRNRAP. The J segment lost 4 bases and the V segment lost 5 bases, leaving 8 bases of the junction unmatched. The CDR3 is 17 amino acids. The CDR3 DNA is TGTGCTAGTGGTCCCCGGACTAGCGGGGGTTCATACAATGAGCAGTTCTTC. It encodes CASGPRTSGGSYNEQFF.